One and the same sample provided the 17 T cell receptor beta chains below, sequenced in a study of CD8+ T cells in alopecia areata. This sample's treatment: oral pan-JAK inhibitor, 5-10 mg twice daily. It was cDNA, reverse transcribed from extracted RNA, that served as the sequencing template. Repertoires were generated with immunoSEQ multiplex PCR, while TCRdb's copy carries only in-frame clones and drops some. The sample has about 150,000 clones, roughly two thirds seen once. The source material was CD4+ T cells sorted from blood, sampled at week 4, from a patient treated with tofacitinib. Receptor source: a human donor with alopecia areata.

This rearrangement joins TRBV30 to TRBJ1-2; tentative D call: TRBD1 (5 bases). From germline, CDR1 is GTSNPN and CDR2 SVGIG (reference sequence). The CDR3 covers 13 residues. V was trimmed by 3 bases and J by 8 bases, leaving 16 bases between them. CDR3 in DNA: TGTGCCTGGAGGCTAACACAGGCCACCGGCTACACCTTC. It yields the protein CAWRLTQATGYTF.

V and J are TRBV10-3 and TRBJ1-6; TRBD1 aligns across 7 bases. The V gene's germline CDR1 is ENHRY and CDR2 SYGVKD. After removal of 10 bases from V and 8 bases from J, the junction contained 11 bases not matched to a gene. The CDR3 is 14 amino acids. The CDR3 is CATALTGSDSPLHF. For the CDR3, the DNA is TGTGCCACCGCCTTGACAGGGTCGGATTCACCCCTCCACTTT.

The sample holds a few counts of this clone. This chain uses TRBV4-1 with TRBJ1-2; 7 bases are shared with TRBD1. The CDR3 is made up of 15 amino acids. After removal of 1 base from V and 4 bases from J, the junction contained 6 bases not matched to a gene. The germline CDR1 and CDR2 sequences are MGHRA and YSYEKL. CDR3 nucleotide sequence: TGCGCCAGCAGCCAAGGGACAGGAGAACTCTATGGCTACACCTTC. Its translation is CASSQGTGELYGYTF.

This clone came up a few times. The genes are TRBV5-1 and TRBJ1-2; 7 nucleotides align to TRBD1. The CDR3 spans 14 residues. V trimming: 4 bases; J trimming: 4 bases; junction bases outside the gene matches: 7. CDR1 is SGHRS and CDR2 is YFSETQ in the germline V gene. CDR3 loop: CASSPGTEIYGYTF. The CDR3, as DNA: TGCGCCAGCAGCCCCGGGACAGAAATCTATGGCTACACCTTC.

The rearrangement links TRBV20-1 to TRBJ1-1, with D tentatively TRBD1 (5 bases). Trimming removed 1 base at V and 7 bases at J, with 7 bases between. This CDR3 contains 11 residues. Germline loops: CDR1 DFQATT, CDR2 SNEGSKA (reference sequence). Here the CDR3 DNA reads TGCAGTGCTAGAGGTAGGGGTGAAGCTTTCTTT. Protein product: CSARGRGEAFF.

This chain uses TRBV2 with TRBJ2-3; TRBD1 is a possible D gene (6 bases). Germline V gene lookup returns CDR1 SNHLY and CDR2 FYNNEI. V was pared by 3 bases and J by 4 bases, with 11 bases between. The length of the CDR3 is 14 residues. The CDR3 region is CASSDTSGADTQYF. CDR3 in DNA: TGTGCCAGCAGTGATACGTCAGGGGCAGATACGCAGTATTTT.

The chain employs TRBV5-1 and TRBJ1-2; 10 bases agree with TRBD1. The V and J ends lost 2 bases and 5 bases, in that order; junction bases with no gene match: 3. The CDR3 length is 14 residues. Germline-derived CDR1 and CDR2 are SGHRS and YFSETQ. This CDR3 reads CASSLPGQGYGYTF. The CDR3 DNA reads TGCGCCAGCAGCTTACCGGGACAGGGGTATGGCTACACCTTC.

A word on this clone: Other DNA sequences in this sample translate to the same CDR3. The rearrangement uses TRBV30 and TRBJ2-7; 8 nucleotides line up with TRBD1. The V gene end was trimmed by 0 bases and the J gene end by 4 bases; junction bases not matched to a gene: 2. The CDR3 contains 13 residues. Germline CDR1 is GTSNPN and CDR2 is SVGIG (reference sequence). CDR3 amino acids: CAWSVRQGYEQYF. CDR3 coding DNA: TGTGCCTGGAGTGTGAGACAGGGGTACGAGCAGTACTTC. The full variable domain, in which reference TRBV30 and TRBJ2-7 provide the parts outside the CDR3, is SQTIHQWPATLVQPVGSPLSLECTVEGTSNPNLYWYRQAAGRGLQLLFYSVGIGQISSEVPQNLSASRPQDRQFILSSKKLLLSDSGFYLCAWSVRQGYEQYFGPGTRLTVT.

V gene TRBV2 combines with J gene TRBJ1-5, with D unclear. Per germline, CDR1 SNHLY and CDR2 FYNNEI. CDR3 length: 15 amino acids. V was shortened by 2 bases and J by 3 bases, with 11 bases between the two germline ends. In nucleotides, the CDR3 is TGTGCCAGCAGTGAACAACGGGTTGACAATCAGCCCCAGCATTTT. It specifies CASSEQRVDNQPQHF.

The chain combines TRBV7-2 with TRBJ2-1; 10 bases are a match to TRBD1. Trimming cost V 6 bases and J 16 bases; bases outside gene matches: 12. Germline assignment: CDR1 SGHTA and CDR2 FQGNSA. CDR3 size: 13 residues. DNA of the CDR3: TGTGCCAGCAGTACGTCTCCCGGGACAGGGGACTTCTTC. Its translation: CASSTSPGTGDFF.

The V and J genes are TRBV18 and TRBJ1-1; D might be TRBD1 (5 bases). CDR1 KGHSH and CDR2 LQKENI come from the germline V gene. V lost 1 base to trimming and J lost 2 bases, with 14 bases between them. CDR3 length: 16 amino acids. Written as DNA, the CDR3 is TGTGCCAGCTCACCACGTTCGAAGAGGACAAACACTGAAGCTTTCTTT. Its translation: CASSPRSKRTNTEAFF.

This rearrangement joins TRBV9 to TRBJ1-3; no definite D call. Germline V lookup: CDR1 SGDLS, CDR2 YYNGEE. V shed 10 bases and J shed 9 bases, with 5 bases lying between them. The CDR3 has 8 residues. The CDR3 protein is CADRTIYF. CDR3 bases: TGTGCCGATCGCACCATATATTTT.

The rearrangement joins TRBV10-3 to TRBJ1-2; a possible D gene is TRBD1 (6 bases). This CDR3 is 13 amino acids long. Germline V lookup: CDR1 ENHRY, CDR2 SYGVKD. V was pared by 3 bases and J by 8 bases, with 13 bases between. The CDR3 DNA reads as TGTGCCATCAGTGAAGGGCAGGGGAAGGGCTACACCTTC. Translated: CAISEGQGKGYTF.

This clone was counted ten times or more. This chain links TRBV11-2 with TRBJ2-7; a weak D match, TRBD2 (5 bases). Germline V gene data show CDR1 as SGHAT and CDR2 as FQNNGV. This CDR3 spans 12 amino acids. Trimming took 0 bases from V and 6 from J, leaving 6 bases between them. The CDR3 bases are TGTGCCAGCAGCTTAGATCGGGGCGAGCAGTACTTC. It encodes CASSLDRGEQYF.

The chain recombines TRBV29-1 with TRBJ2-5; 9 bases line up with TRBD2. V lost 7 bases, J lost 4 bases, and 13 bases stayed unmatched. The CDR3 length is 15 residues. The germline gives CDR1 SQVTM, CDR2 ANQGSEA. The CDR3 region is CSANQLAGSIETQYF. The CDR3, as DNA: TGCAGCGCCAACCAACTAGCGGGTAGCATAGAGACCCAGTACTTC.

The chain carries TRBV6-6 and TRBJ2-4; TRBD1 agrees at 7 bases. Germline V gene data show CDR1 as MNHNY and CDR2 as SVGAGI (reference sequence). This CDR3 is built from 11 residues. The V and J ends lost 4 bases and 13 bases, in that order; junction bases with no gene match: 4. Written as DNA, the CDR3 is TGTGCCAGCAGTTCGGGACAGCTACAGTACTTC. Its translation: CASSSGQLQYF.

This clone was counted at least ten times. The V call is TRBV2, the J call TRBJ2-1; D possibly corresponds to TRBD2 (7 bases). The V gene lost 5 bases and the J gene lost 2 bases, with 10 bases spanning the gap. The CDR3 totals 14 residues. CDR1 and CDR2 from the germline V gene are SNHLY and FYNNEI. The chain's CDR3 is CASSRGATYNEQFF. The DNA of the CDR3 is TGTGCCAGCAGTCGGGGGGCGACCTACAATGAGCAGTTCTTC.